The TCR beta chain described here comes from a study of T-cell reconstitution after alpha-beta-depleted transplantation in children. The TCRbeta library was prepared with unique molecular identifiers. Each CDR3 protein is one row after TCRdb ran MiXCR on the PCR reads. The profile shows about 610,000 distinct CDR3 sequences, about 10% of them singletons. The table lists this clonotype with many counts. Germline CDR1 reads SGHRS; CDR2 reads YFSETQ. J was trimmed by 6 bases and V by 1 base; bases with no gene match: 7. The CDR3 loop spans 15 amino acids. The receptor was derived from a human donor who donated a stem cell graft to a child with acute myeloid leukemia. Sequencing was performed on PBMCs from the stem cell graft donor, taken from the stem cell graft. The chain carries TRBV5-1 and TRBJ2-3; 8 bases fit TRBD2. CDR3 region: CASSLSGSPGDTQYF. As DNA, the CDR3 is TGCGCCAGCAGCTTGAGCGGGAGCCCAGGGGATACGCAGTATTTT.